Listed below are T cell receptor beta chains from one sample, sequenced in a study of identical twins. Using its own MiXCR run on the 5' RACE reads, TCRdb lists one record per CDR3 protein. The sample has some 710,000 distinct CDR3 sequences; 5.5% to 6.5% are singletons. Sequences were obtained from naive T cells sorted from blood. The source is a man between 18 and 29 years old in good health. Both conserved end residues are part of each CDR3. Fields, in order: V gene, J gene, CDR3 protein.

V: TRBV12-3/TRBV12-4
J: TRBJ2-3
CDR3: CASSPRQSPTDTQYF

V: TRBV29-1
J: TRBJ2-5
CDR3: CSVVGERLHQETQYF

V: TRBV5-1
J: TRBJ2-6
CDR3: CASSLIGGNSGANVLTF

V: TRBV5-1
J: TRBJ2-3
CDR3: CASSSGLAGGSDTQYF

V: TRBV29-1
J: TRBJ1-1
CDR3: CSGDRVSTEAFF

V: TRBV5-1
J: TRBJ2-7
CDR3: CASSFGQGTYEQYF

V: TRBV20-1
J: TRBJ1-2
CDR3: CSARGLDNYGYTF

V: TRBV10-3
J: TRBJ2-1
CDR3: CAISERSGRAGSSYNEQFF

V: TRBV11-1
J: TRBJ2-5
CDR3: CASSFKGVPTQYF

V: TRBV30
J: TRBJ2-3
CDR3: CAWSDGRADTQYF

V: TRBV29-1
J: TRBJ2-4
CDR3: CSVEAGSLAKNIQYF

V: TRBV20-1
J: TRBJ2-1
CDR3: CSATHTLSSYNEQFF

V: TRBV6-6
J: TRBJ1-1
CDR3: CASGGPRQGRAFF

V: TRBV4-3
J: TRBJ1-4
CDR3: CASSRATGEGEKLFF

V: TRBV10-3
J: TRBJ2-3
CDR3: CAISDAHYDTQYF

V: TRBV24-1
J: TRBJ2-2
CDR3: CATSTRNTGELFF

V: TRBV19
J: TRBJ2-2
CDR3: CASSLAGPKAGELFF

V: TRBV20-1
J: TRBJ2-1
CDR3: CSALGVGERNEQFF

V: TRBV3-1
J: TRBJ2-3
CDR3: CASSQDMGLAGTDTQYF

V: TRBV29-1
J: TRBJ2-1
CDR3: CSVRGRAGNEQFF

V: TRBV6-2/TRBV6-3
J: TRBJ2-1
CDR3: CASSPTGTSGSMSEQFF

V: TRBV11-2
J: TRBJ2-5
CDR3: CASSPGLAAAKTQYF

V: TRBV7-9
J: TRBJ2-7
CDR3: CASSLGQNPYEQYF

V: TRBV4-2
J: TRBJ1-2
CDR3: CASSQDVGYGYTF

V: TRBV29-1
J: TRBJ2-7
CDR3: CSVEGLPPSYEQYF

V: TRBV20-1
J: TRBJ2-3
CDR3: CSARESGRGTDTQYF

V: TRBV5-6
J: TRBJ2-5
CDR3: CASSTFDRGRETQYF

V: TRBV12-3/TRBV12-4
J: TRBJ2-3
CDR3: CASRYGTDTQYF

V: TRBV25-1
J: TRBJ2-7
CDR3: CASSLSYYEQYF

V: TRBV5-1
J: TRBJ1-1
CDR3: CASSWATGGSEAFF

V: TRBV15
J: TRBJ1-5
CDR3: CATSRVGRVNSNQPQHF

V: TRBV5-1
J: TRBJ2-6
CDR3: CASSLDSGANVLTF

V: TRBV27
J: TRBJ1-5
CDR3: CASSLGLGRQGDQPQHF